Below are 26 T cell receptor beta chains sequenced from a single sample in a study of blood T cell repertoires in COVID-19. Only in-frame clones appear in the TCRdb table, and some are missing; sequencing was by immunoSEQ multiplex PCR. The data contain about 170,000 clones, 84% of them seen just once; the ten biggest clones take up 2.5% to 3%. The sample was peripheral blood. These receptors all come from a woman older than 75 with COVID-19, enrolled during active disease.

This clone was recorded a few times. The V call is TRBV4-2, the J call TRBJ2-2, with D perhaps TRBD2 (6 bases). There are 15 residues in the CDR3. V lost 3 bases to trimming and J lost 2 bases, with 10 bases between them. Germline V gives CDR1 LGHNA, CDR2 YNFKEQ. The CDR3 DNA sequence: TGTGCCAGCAGCCACGGGACTCCTAACACCGGGGAGCTGTTTTTT. This encodes CASSHGTPNTGELFF.

The CDR3 region is CASSLHQGWEKLFF. CDR3 nucleotides: TGTGCCAGCAGTTTACATCAGGGTTGGGAAAAACTGTTTTTT. V and J are TRBV27 and TRBJ1-4; TRBD1 is a possible D gene (5 bases). CDR1 and CDR2 from the germline V gene are MNHEY and SMNVEV (reference sequence). There are 14 residues in the CDR3. V dropped 2 bases and J dropped 8 bases, with 12 bases sitting between them.

The CDR3 protein is CASSLAGLDQPQHF. The CDR3 DNA reads as TGTGCCAGCAGCTTAGCAGGGCTGGATCAGCCCCAGCATTTT. V usage is TRBV11-2 and J usage is TRBJ1-5, with D possibly matching TRBD1 (5 bases). Trimming cost V 1 base and J 5 bases, with 9 bases left between them. The CDR3 contains 14 residues. Germline lookup yields CDR1 SGHAT and CDR2 FQNNGV. The whole variable domain, filled in from reference TRBV11-2 and TRBJ1-5, reads EAGVAQSPRYKIIEKRQSVAFWCNPISGHATLYWYQQILGQGPKLLIQFQNNGVVDDSQLPKDRFSAERLKGVDSTLKIQPAKLEDSAVYLCASSLAGLDQPQHFGDGTRLSIL.

V is TRBV19 and J is TRBJ2-2; unclear D gene. This CDR3 is built from 15 residues. Trimming removed 4 bases from V and 0 bases from J, with 9 bases in between. CDR1 is LNHDA and CDR2 is SQIVND in the germline V gene (reference sequence). This CDR3 reads CASSTYEANTGELFF. Written as DNA, the CDR3 is TGTGCCAGTAGTACCTACGAAGCGAACACCGGGGAGCTGTTTTTT.

V gene TRBV4-1 combines with J gene TRBJ2-7, with D possibly TRBD1 on 6 matching bases. V lost 2 bases, J lost 9 bases, and 14 bases lay in between. The CDR3 is made up of 13 amino acids. Per the germline V gene, CDR1 is MGHRA and CDR2 is YSYEKL. The CDR3 spells CASSQTGHPAQYF. CDR3 sequence (DNA): TGCGCCAGCAGCCAAACGGGACACCCCGCGCAGTACTTC.

V is TRBV15 and J is TRBJ2-7; the match to TRBD1 covers 8 bases. Germline trimming cut 2 bases from V and 12 bases from J; bases unmatched to any gene: 24. CDR3 size: 18 residues. Germline CDR1 is LNHNV and CDR2 is YYDKDF (reference sequence). The CDR3 DNA is TGTGCCACCAGCAGAATCGCCGGGACAGGAAACGAGGGCCTCCTTCCGTACTTC. This sequence encodes CATSRIAGTGNEGLLPYF.

The CDR3 sequence: CASSYYGQGEPLHF. The CDR3 bases are TGTGCCAGCAGTTACTACGGACAGGGGGAACCCCTCCACTTT. V and J are TRBV6-2 or TRBV6-3 and TRBJ1-6; 10 nucleotides match TRBD1. The CDR3 has 14 amino acids. CDR1 MNHEY and CDR2 SVGEGT come from the germline V gene. Germline trimming cut 1 base from V and 12 bases from J; bases unmatched to any gene: 3.

This clone was recorded once. The chain carries TRBV18 and TRBJ2-1; a weak D match, TRBD1 (6 bases). The CDR3 is made up of 15 amino acids. Germline values: CDR1 KGHSH, CDR2 LQKENI. Trimming left V 3 bases short and J 0 bases short, with 9 bases between. The CDR3 spells CASSPMTGSYNEQFF. The DNA of the CDR3 is TGTGCCAGCTCACCGATGACAGGCTCCTACAATGAGCAGTTCTTC.

CDR3 nucleotide sequence: TGCGCCAGCAGCCCGGACAGTTCTGGGGCCAACGTCCTGACTTTC. Its protein is CASSPDSSGANVLTF. The gene calls are TRBV4-3 and TRBJ2-6, with D perhaps TRBD1 (6 bases). V was pared by 4 bases and J by 1 base, with 8 bases between. Germline CDR1 is LGHNA and CDR2 is YSLEER. The CDR3 length is 15 residues.

The chain joins TRBV7-6 to TRBJ2-7; D is perhaps TRBD2 (6 bases). V lost 6 bases, J lost 2 bases, and 20 bases lay in between. CDR1 and CDR2 (germline): SGHVS, FNYEAQ. The CDR3 is 16 amino acids. The CDR3 DNA is TGTGCCAGCAGTTACTACGGGGGAGAGGACCCCTACGAGCAGTACTTC. It translates to CASSYYGGEDPYEQYF.

This clone turned up a few times. The V gene is TRBV3-1 (or the pseudogene TRBV3-2), the J gene TRBJ2-7; 13 nucleotides match TRBD2. The CDR3 consists of 16 residues. The V gene end was trimmed by 3 bases and the J gene end by 4 bases; junction bases not matched to a gene: 6. CDR1 and CDR2 (germline): LGHDT, YNNKEL (reference sequence). As DNA, the CDR3 is TGTGCCAGCAGCCATACTAGCGGGAGGGTTGGGTACGAGCAGTACTTC. Translated, it gives CASSHTSGRVGYEQYF.

The chain combines TRBV9 with TRBJ1-1; D unclear. Germline V gives CDR1 SGDLS, CDR2 YYNGEE. This CDR3 is built from 14 residues. The germline V and J ends were trimmed by 5 bases and 0 bases, with 11 bases remaining between them. The CDR3 DNA reads TGTGCCAGCAGTAGAGAATCCATGAACACTGAAGCTTTCTTT. Its translation: CASSRESMNTEAFF. Drawing the rest from reference TRBV9 and TRBJ1-1, the complete variable domain is DSGVTQTPKHLITATGQRVTLRCSPRSGDLSVYWYQQSLDQGLQFLIQYYNGEERAKGNILERFSAQQFPDLHSELNLSSLELGDSALYFCASSRESMNTEAFFGQGTRLTVV.

This chain links TRBV6-5 with TRBJ1-2; D is uncertain. This CDR3 has 14 residues. Trimming stripped 2 bases from V and 5 bases from J, with 12 bases between. Germline-derived CDR1 and CDR2 are MNHEY and SVGAGI. CDR3 protein: CASSYQEEKYGYTF. In nucleotides, the CDR3 is TGTGCCAGCAGTTACCAAGAGGAGAAATATGGCTACACCTTC.

This clone was found a few times. V gene TRBV11-2 combines with J gene TRBJ1-1, with D perhaps TRBD1 (6 bases). V lost 5 bases and J lost 0, with 13 bases in between. From germline, CDR1 is SGHAT and CDR2 FQNNGV. The CDR3 covers 15 residues. Written as DNA, the CDR3 is TGTGCCAGCAGCCTCCACAGGGCCATGAACACTGAAGCTTTCTTT. It translates to CASSLHRAMNTEAFF.

The genes are TRBV7-3 and TRBJ1-1; D is uncertain. CDR1 SGHTA and CDR2 FQGTGA come from the germline V gene. Trimming cost V 6 bases and J 2 bases, with 10 bases left between them. The CDR3 consists of 13 residues. The CDR3 protein is CASSSQVNTEAFF. CDR3 coding DNA: TGTGCCAGCAGTTCCCAGGTTAACACTGAAGCTTTCTTT.

The DNA for the CDR3 is TGCGCCAGCAGCTTTCTAGCGGGAGACAATGAGCAGTTCTTC. Translation gives CASSFLAGDNEQFF. The chain carries TRBV5-1 and TRBJ2-1, with 10 bases that match TRBD2. Trimming removed 2 bases from V and 5 bases from J; junction bases left unmatched: 1. The CDR3 loop spans 14 amino acids. CDR1 and CDR2 (germline): SGHRS, YFSETQ. The full variable domain, completed using reference TRBV5-1 and TRBJ2-1, is KAGVTQTPRYLIKTRGQQVTLSCSPISGHRSVSWYQQTPGQGLQFLFEYFSETQRNKGNFPGRFSGRQFSNSRSEMNVSTLELGDSALYLCASSFLAGDNEQFFGPGTRLTVL.

The genes are TRBV6-2 or TRBV6-3 and TRBJ1-1, with 8 bases matching TRBD1. The CDR3 length is 15 residues. The germline V gene has CDR1 MNHEY and CDR2 SVGEGT. With 6 bases clipped from V and 1 base from J, the junction kept 7 bases outside the gene matches. The chain's CDR3 is CASSRITGGNTEAFF. CDR3 sequence (DNA): TGTGCCAGCAGCCGGATCACAGGGGGGAACACTGAAGCTTTCTTT.

This chain connects TRBV24-1 to TRBJ2-1; TRBD1 aligns across 7 bases. The CDR3 spans 16 residues. V was pared by 4 bases and J by 3 bases, with 8 bases of the junction left unmatched. Germline CDR1 is KGHDR and CDR2 is SFDVKD. Here the CDR3 DNA reads TGTGCCACCAGTGAGGACCCGGGACAGATCTACAATGAGCAGTTCTTC. Translated: CATSEDPGQIYNEQFF.

The CDR3: CAWSVGLAGQQYF. The CDR3 nucleotides are TGTGCCTGGAGTGTAGGGCTAGCGGGACAGCAGTACTTC. The rearrangement joins TRBV30 to TRBJ2-7, with 9 bases aligning to TRBD2. The J segment lost 8 bases and the V segment lost 0 bases, leaving 5 bases of the junction unmatched. Germline assignment: CDR1 GTSNPN and CDR2 SVGIG (reference sequence). This CDR3 is 13 amino acids long.

The V gene is TRBV7-2, the J gene TRBJ1-1, with D perhaps matching TRBD1 (6 bases). The CDR3 has 15 residues. Trimming pared 2 bases from V and 5 bases from J, leaving 15 bases between. Germline CDR1 SGHTA, CDR2 FQGNSA. DNA for the CDR3: TGTGCCAGCAGCTTATCTCTGGGGGCTCATACTGAAGCTTTCTTT. Its translation is CASSLSLGAHTEAFF.

The V call is TRBV18, the J call TRBJ1-4; 7 positions agree with TRBD1. Unmatched junction bases numbered 8, after V lost 5 bases and J lost 5 bases. This CDR3 is built from 15 residues. Germline V gene lookup returns CDR1 KGHSH and CDR2 LQKENI. The CDR3 DNA is TGTGCCAGCTCAAGGGACCCACAGGGGAATGAAAAACTGTTTTTT. It yields the protein CASSRDPQGNEKLFF.

There are a few counts of this clone. The chain has TRBV5-4 and TRBJ2-7; 15 bases are shared with TRBD2. CDR3 size: 17 residues. With 2 bases clipped from V and 1 base from J, the junction kept 4 bases outside the gene matches. Germline V gives CDR1 SGHNT, CDR2 YYREEE (reference sequence). CDR3 sequence reads: CASSFGTSGRLSYEQYF. The CDR3 coding sequence is TGTGCCAGCAGCTTTGGGACTAGCGGGAGGCTATCCTACGAGCAGTACTTC.

This clone appeared once. The CDR3 region is CASSPWDRAPDTEAFF. CDR3 sequence (DNA): TGTGCCAGCTCACCCTGGGACAGGGCCCCCGACACTGAAGCTTTCTTT. The rearrangement links TRBV18 to TRBJ1-1; 9 nucleotides align to TRBD1. The CDR3 consists of 16 residues. V dropped 3 bases and J dropped 3; count of bases not matched to a gene: 8. In germline, CDR1 is KGHSH, CDR2 LQKENI.

The chain's CDR3 is CASTRGPSYEQYF. CDR3 coding DNA: TGTGCCAGCACCAGGGGGCCATCCTACGAGCAGTACTTC. The V and J genes are TRBV7-2 and TRBJ2-7; 8 bases align to TRBD1. Germline assignment: CDR1 SGHTA and CDR2 FQGNSA. The V gene end was trimmed by 7 bases and the J gene end by 1 base; junction bases not matched to a gene: 3. The CDR3 length is 13 residues.

The chain combines TRBV2 with TRBJ1-2; D may be TRBD1 (6 bases). The CDR3 contains 14 residues. V was pared by 9 bases and J by 8 bases, with 22 bases between. The germline CDR1 and CDR2 sequences are SNHLY and FYNNEI. CDR3: CASRGGRGPLGYTF. The CDR3 DNA is TGTGCCAGTAGGGGGGGCAGGGGCCCCTTGGGCTACACCTTC.

The chain uses TRBV5-1 and TRBJ2-1, with a weak D call TRBD1 (6 bases). V lost 2 bases to trimming and J lost 0 bases, with 9 bases between them. Germline V lookup: CDR1 SGHRS, CDR2 YFSETQ. This CDR3 region has 15 residues. This CDR3 is CASSLQGFSYNEQFF. As DNA, the CDR3 is TGCGCCAGCAGCTTACAGGGATTCTCCTACAATGAGCAGTTCTTC.